A selection of T cell receptor beta chains follows, all from one sample in a study of beta chain features in type 1 diabetes. Profiling relied on immunoSEQ multiplex PCR, and the TCRdb table lists in-frame clones only, not all of them. The sample carries about 710,000 clones, over 12% recorded once. The sequenced sample consisted of naive CD4+ T cells from blood. These receptors were obtained from a man between 18 and 35 years old with type 1 diabetes. Both conserved end residues are part of each CDR3. A D gene is named only where the DNA matches it firmly. Clone size is not always given. Where it is, it says once, few, many or a class for expanded clones.

J gene: TRBJ2-5
clone size: .
V gene: TRBV14
D gene: .
CDR3 protein: CASSQDFQETQYF
CDR3 DNA: TGTGCCAGCAGCCAAGACTTCCAAGAGACCCAGTACTTC

J gene: TRBJ1-3
clone size: few
V gene: TRBV11-2
D gene: .
CDR3 protein: CASSALGRGVSIYF
CDR3 DNA: TGTGCCAGCAGCGCTCTGGGGCGCGGGGTTTCCATATATTTT

J gene: TRBJ2-5
clone size: few
V gene: TRBV7-2
D gene: .
CDR3 protein: CASSRQETQYF
CDR3 DNA: TGTGCCAGCAGTCGTCAAGAGACCCAGTACTTC

J gene: TRBJ2-7
clone size: few
V gene: TRBV19
D gene: .
CDR3 protein: CASSRIEPYEQYF
CDR3 DNA: TGTGCCAGTAGTAGAATAGAGCCCTACGAGCAGTACTTC

J gene: TRBJ1-1
clone size: .
V gene: TRBV27
D gene: .
CDR3 protein: CASSLGLVNTEAFF
CDR3 DNA: TGTGCCAGCAGTTTGGGGCTCGTGAACACTGAAGCTTTCTTT

J gene: TRBJ2-5
clone size: .
V gene: TRBV14
D gene: .
CDR3 protein: CASSHLWGGGGPETQYF
CDR3 DNA: TGTGCCAGCAGCCACCTATGGGGGGGCGGAGGCCCAGAGACCCAGTACTTC

J gene: TRBJ2-7
clone size: .
V gene: TRBV15
D gene: TRBD2
CDR3 protein: CATSAIRGTSYEQYF
CDR3 DNA: TGTGCCACCAGCGCGATTCGAGGGACTAGCTACGAGCAGTACTTC

J gene: TRBJ1-6
clone size: few
V gene: TRBV25-1
D gene: TRBD1
CDR3 protein: CASSGWTGDNSPLHF
CDR3 DNA: TGTGCCAGCAGTGGATGGACAGGGGATAATTCACCCCTCCACTTT

J gene: TRBJ2-7
clone size: .
V gene: TRBV25-1
D gene: TRBD1
CDR3 protein: CASSEWTIQGASYEQYF
CDR3 DNA: TGTGCCAGCAGTGAATGGACCATACAGGGGGCTTCCTACGAGCAGTACTTC

J gene: TRBJ1-2
clone size: .
V gene: TRBV5-1
D gene: .
CDR3 protein: CASSLGLGYTF
CDR3 DNA: TGCGCCAGCAGCTTGGGTCTCGGCTACACCTTC

J gene: TRBJ1-2
clone size: few
V gene: TRBV6-1
D gene: .
CDR3 protein: CASSGLGSAQNYGYTF
CDR3 DNA: TGTGCCAGCAGTGGACTGGGCTCCGCCCAGAACTATGGCTACACCTTC

J gene: TRBJ2-2
clone size: .
V gene: TRBV4-3
D gene: .
CDR3 protein: CASSQEISQGVTGELFF
CDR3 DNA: TGCGCCAGCAGCCAAGAGATCTCCCAGGGTGTAACCGGGGAGCTGTTTTTT

J gene: TRBJ1-1
clone size: few
V gene: TRBV2
D gene: .
CDR3 protein: CASRDFGGTEAFF
CDR3 DNA: TGTGCCAGCAGAGACTTTGGTGGCACTGAAGCTTTCTTT

J gene: TRBJ1-5
clone size: few
V gene: TRBV15
D gene: .
CDR3 protein: CATSENGQGANQPQHF
CDR3 DNA: TGTGCCACCAGCGAAAACGGGCAAGGAGCCAATCAGCCCCAGCATTTT

J gene: TRBJ2-6
clone size: .
V gene: TRBV7-9
D gene: .
CDR3 protein: CASSLTNSGANVLTF
CDR3 DNA: TGTGCCAGCAGCTTAACGAACTCTGGGGCCAACGTCCTGACTTTC

J gene: TRBJ2-1
clone size: .
V gene: TRBV6-6
D gene: .
CDR3 protein: CASSSGEFYNEQFF
CDR3 DNA: TGTGCCAGCAGTTCTGGGGAGTTCTACAATGAGCAGTTCTTC

J gene: TRBJ2-7
clone size: few
V gene: TRBV13
D gene: .
CDR3 protein: CASSSRVDPSYEQYF
CDR3 DNA: TGTGCCAGCAGCTCTCGTGTTGACCCCTCCTACGAGCAGTACTTC

J gene: TRBJ2-5
clone size: .
V gene: TRBV2
D gene: .
CDR3 protein: CASSKTGRAETQYF
CDR3 DNA: TGTGCCAGCAGTAAGACAGGCCGTGCGGAGACCCAGTACTTC

J gene: TRBJ2-5
clone size: .
V gene: TRBV7-8
D gene: .
CDR3 protein: CASSLRSGTETQYF
CDR3 DNA: TGTGCCAGCAGCTTAAGGTCGGGGACGGAGACCCAGTACTTC